The subject of this entry is one T cell receptor beta chain. The antigen is undetermined. Measured with immunoSEQ multiplex PCR; TCRdb has only the in-frame clones, and not every one. There are about 50,000 clones in the sample; 83% occur only once, and 31% lies in the top ten. This specimen comes from a study of radiation and T cells in renal cell carcinoma. Time point: baseline pretreatment blood. The treatment denotes: 15 Gy SBRT to primary tumor, nephrectomy 4 weeks later. Blood was sampled at baseline, 2 weeks and 4 weeks after SBRT. The study, taken as a whole, reports: From baseline, blood top tumor clonotypes peaked at 2 weeks post-radiation.

CDR3 size: 16 residues. The germline CDR1 and CDR2 sequences are SGHNT and YYREEE (reference sequence). Trimming pared 7 bases from V and 0 bases from J, leaving 18 bases between. The origin of this receptor is a woman in her 70s with renal cell carcinoma. This chain links TRBV5-4 with TRBJ2-3; D is uncertain. The sample in question was blood, obtained from a patient whose treatment included radiotherapy and nephrectomy. CDR3 nucleotides: TGTGCCAGCGGATTTATCGAGGAGTCTAGCACAGATACGCAGTATTTT. Protein: CASGFIEESSTDTQYF. The full variable domain, completed using reference TRBV5-4 and TRBJ2-3, is ETGVTQSPTHLIKTRGQQVTLRCSSQSGHNTVSWYQQALGQGPQFIFQYYREEENGRGNFPPRFSGLQFPNYSSELNVNALELDDSALYLCASGFIEESSTDTQYFGPGTRLTVL.